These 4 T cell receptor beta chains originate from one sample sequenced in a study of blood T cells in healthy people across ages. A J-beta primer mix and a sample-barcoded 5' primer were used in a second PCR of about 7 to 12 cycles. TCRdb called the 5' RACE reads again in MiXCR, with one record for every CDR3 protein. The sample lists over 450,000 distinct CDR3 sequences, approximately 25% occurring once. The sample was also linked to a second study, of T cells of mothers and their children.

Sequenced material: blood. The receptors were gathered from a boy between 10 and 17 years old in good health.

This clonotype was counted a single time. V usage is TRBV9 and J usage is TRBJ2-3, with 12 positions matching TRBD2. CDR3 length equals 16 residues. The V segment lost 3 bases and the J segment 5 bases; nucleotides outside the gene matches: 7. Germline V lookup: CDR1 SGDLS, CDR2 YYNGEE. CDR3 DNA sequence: TGTGCCAGCAGCGCGAGACTAGCGGGAGAGGGAGATACGCAGTATTTT. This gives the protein CASSARLAGEGDTQYF. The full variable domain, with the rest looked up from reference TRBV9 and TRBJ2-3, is DSGVTQTPKHLITATGQRVTLRCSPRSGDLSVYWYQQSLDQGLQFLIQYYNGEERAKGNILERFSAQQFPDLHSELNLSSLELGDSALYFCASSARLAGEGDTQYFGPGTRLTVL.

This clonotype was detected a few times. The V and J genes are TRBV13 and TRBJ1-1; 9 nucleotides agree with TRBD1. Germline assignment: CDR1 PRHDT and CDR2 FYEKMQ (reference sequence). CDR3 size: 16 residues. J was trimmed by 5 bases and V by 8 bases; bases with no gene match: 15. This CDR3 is CASGPGTGYGVTEAFF. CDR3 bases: TGTGCCAGCGGGCCCGGGACAGGGTATGGGGTAACTGAAGCTTTCTTT.

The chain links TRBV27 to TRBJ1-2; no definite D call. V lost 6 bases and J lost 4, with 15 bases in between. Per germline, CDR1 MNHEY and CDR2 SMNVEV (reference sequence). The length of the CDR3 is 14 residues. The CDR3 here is CASSRDMVGYGYTF. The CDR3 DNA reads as TGTGCCAGCAGCCGTGATATGGTGGGCTATGGCTACACCTTC.

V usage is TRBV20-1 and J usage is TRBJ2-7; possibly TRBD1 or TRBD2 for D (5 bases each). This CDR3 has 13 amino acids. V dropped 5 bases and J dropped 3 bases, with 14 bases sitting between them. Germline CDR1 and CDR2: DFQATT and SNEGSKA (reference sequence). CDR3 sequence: CSAPGTGRYEQYF. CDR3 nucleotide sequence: TGCAGTGCTCCCGGGACGGGACGCTACGAGCAGTACTTC.